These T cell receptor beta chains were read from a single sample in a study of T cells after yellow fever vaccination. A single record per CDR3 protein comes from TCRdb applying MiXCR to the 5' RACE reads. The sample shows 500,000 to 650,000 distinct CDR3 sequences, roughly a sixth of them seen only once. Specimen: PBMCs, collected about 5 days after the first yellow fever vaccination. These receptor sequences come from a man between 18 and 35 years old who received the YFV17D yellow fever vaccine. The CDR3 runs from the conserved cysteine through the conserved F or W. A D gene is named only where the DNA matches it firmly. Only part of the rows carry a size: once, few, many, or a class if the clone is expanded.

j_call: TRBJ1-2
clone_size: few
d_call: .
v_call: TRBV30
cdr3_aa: CAWSLGGFRGGYTF
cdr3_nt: TGTGCCTGGAGTTTGGGAGGGTTCCGCGGTGGCTACACCTTC

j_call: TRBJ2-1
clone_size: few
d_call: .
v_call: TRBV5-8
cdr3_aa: CASSPDGDRQFF
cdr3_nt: TGTGCCAGCAGCCCGGACGGGGATAGGCAGTTCTTC

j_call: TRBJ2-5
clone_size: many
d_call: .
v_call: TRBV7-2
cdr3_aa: CASSPTGAPMKTQYF
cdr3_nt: TGTGCCAGCAGCCCTACTGGCGCACCCATGAAGACCCAGTACTTC

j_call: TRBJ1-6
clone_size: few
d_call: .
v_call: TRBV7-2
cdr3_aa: CASSLVRENSPLHF
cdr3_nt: TGTGCCAGCAGCTTGGTCAGGGAGAATTCACCCCTCCACTTT

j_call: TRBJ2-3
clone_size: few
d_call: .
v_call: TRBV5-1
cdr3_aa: CASSLRRADTQYF
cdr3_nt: TGCGCCAGCAGCTTGCGGAGAGCGGATACGCAGTATTTT

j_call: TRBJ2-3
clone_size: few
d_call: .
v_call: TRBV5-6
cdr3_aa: CASSFGTPLIGDTQYF
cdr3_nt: TGTGCCAGCAGCTTTGGTACACCGCTTATCGGGGATACGCAGTATTTT

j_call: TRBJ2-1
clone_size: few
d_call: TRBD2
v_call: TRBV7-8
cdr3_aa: CASSVGLASYNEQFF
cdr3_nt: TGTGCCAGCAGCGTAGGACTAGCGAGCTACAATGAGCAGTTCTTC

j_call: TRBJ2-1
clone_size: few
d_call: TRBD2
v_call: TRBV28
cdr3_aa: CASGRVYNEQFF
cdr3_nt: TGTGCCAGCGGGAGGGTCTACAATGAGCAGTTCTTC

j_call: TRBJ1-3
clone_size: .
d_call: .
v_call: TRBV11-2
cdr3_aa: CASSLTAGLSGNTIYF
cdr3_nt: TGTGCCAGCAGCCTAACCGCGGGCCTCTCTGGAAACACCATATATTTT

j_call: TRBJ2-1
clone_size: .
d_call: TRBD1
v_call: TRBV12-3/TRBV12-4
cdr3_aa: CASSFGQGQGEQFF
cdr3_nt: TGTGCCAGCAGTTTCGGACAGGGGCAAGGTGAGCAGTTCTTC

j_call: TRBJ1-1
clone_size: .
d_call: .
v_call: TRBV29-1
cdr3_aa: CSVDRDTEAFF
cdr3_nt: TGCAGCGTGGATCGGGACACTGAAGCTTTCTTT

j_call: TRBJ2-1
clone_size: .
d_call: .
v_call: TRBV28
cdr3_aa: CASRSYRNNEQFF
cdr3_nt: TGTGCCAGCAGAAGTTACCGTAACAATGAGCAGTTCTTC

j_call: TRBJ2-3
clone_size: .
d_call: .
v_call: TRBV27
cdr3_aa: CASSRLTGPSTDTQYF
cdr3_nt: TGTGCCAGCAGTCGCCTGACGGGCCCGAGCACAGATACGCAGTATTTT

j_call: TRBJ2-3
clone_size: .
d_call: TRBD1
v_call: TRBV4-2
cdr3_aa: CASSVQGPWTGDNTDTQYF
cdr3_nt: TGTGCCAGCAGCGTTCAGGGCCCGTGGACAGGGGATAACACAGATACGCAGTATTTT

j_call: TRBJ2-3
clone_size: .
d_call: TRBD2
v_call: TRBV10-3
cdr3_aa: CAISESRTSGGTDTQYF
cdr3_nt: TGTGCCATCAGTGAGTCCCGGACTAGCGGGGGGACAGATACGCAGTATTTT

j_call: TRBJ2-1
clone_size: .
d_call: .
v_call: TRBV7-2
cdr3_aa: CASSLPPGSYNEQFF
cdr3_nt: TGTGCCAGCAGCTTACCGCCAGGTTCCTACAATGAGCAGTTCTTC

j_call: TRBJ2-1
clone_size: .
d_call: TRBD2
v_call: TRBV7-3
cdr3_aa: CASSVSGGLSYNEQFF
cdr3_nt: TGTGCCAGCAGCGTTAGCGGGGGGCTCTCCTACAATGAGCAGTTCTTC

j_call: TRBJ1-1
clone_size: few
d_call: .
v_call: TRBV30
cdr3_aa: CAWSSTEAFF
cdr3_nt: TGTGCCTGGAGTTCGACTGAAGCTTTCTTT

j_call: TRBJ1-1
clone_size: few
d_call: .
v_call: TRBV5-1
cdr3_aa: CASSSTGVSTEAFF
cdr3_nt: TGCGCCAGCAGCTCGACAGGAGTCAGCACTGAAGCTTTCTTT

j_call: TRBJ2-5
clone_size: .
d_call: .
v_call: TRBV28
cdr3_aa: CASSLGGLQGPIQETQYF
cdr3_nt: TGTGCCAGCAGTTTAGGAGGGTTACAGGGGCCCATCCAAGAGACCCAGTACTTC

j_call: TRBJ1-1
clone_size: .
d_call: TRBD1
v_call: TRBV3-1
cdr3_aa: CASSPHRGSSEAFF
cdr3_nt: TGTGCCAGCAGCCCGCACAGGGGTTCCTCTGAAGCTTTCTTT

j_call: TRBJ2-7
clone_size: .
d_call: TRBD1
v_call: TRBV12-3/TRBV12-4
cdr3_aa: CASKKGVGQGTYEQYF
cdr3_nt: TGTGCCAGCAAAAAAGGAGTGGGACAGGGTACCTACGAGCAGTACTTC